This section outlines one TCR beta chain sequence together with its context. The antigen is not known. The data are from a study of blood T cells in healthy people across ages. General study points: A roughly linear fall in TCR beta diversity per million T cells was seen with increasing age.

The second PCR ran roughly 7 to 11 cycles with a sample-barcoded 5' primer and J-beta primers. TCRdb re-called the 5' RACE reads through MiXCR, storing one row per CDR3 protein. The data contain more than 1,000,000 distinct CDR3 sequences, approximately 25% of them singletons. This sample was shared with a second study, whose subject was T cells of mothers and their children.

The sequenced sample consisted of blood. This TCR derives from a girl aged 2-10 years in good health.

The CDR3 sequence is CASSLKQGSNEQFF. CDR3 sequence (DNA): TGCGCCAGCAGCTTGAAGCAAGGTTCCAATGAGCAGTTCTTC. This chain links TRBV5-1 with TRBJ2-1; unclear D gene. V was cut by 1 base and J by 6 bases, with 11 bases left in between. The CDR3 spans 14 residues. The germline gives CDR1 SGHRS, CDR2 YFSETQ.